The entry that follows covers one T cell receptor (beta chain) sequence. This clonotype showed up many times. Its specific antigen is unknown. No quality values exist for individual bases; no much larger clone is one base distant. V and J are trimmed by 5 bases and 7 bases, and the gene matches miss 6 bases of the junction. The CDR3 measures 15 amino acids from cysteine to phenylalanine. The read is trimmed to its CDR3 DNA, 45 bases read in frame from base 1. This entry belongs to a study of T cell repertoires in cytomegalovirus infection (dated by TCRdb to the late 2010s). As for the study more broadly: Donor HLA type was relevant to the analysis, as public TCR beta signatures indicated carriage of CMV infection together with the matching HLA type. The investigation overall reported the following: In both this cohort and an independent cohort of some 380 donors, the cumulative frequency of public TCR beta family members distinguished carriers of CMV infection plus the relevant HLA type. The ex vivo response was dominated by HLA-C-restricted CMV-specific TCR beta clonotypes, which also provided the single most frequent clonotype in two of eight donors.

The listed sequencing device is Illumina HiSeq 1500. TCRdb ran its own pipeline on the public reads, namely fastp trimming at Q25 and MiXCR clone calling, and kept in-frame beta chains. CDR3 protein sequences are deduplicated, and each keeps its most common genes and DNA. The sample data list 200,000 or so distinct CDR3 sequences, and 28% of these were observed just once. The ten largest clonotypes hold 31% of the sample. This chain joins TRBV12-3 or TRBV12-4 to TRBJ1-4, with 11 central nucleotides matching TRBD1. The receptor comes from a human donor in good health (CMV status not recorded). Some clones in this sample may be carry-over from other donors' samples. Sequencing used PBMCs. The CDR3 here reads CASSPGQGAAEKLFF. Read as DNA, the sequence is TGTGCCAGCAGTCCAGGACAGGGGGCAGCTGAAAAACTGTTTTTT.